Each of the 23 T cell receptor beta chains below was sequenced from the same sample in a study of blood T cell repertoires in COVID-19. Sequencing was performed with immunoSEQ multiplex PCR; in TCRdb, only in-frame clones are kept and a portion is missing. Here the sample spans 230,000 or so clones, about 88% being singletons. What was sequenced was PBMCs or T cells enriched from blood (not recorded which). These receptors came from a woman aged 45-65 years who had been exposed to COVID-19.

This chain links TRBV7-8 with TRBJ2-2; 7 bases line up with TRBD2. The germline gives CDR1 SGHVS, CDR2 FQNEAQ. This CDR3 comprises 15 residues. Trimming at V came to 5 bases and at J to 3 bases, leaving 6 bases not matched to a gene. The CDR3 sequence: CASSGGRGYTGELFF. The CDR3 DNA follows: TGTGCCAGCAGCGGGGGGAGGGGCTACACCGGGGAGCTGTTTTTT.

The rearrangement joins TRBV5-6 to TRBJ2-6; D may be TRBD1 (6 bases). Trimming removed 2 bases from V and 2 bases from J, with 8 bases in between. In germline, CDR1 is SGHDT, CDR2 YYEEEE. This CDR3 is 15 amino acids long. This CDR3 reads CASSLQGTGANVLTF. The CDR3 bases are TGTGCCAGCAGCTTACAGGGTACTGGGGCCAACGTCCTGACTTTC.

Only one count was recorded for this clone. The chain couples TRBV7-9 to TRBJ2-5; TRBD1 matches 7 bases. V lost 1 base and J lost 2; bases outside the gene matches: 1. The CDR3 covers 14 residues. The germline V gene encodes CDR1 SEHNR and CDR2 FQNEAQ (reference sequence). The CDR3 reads CASSLGRGQETQYF. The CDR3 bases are TGTGCCAGCAGCTTAGGCAGGGGGCAAGAGACCCAGTACTTC.

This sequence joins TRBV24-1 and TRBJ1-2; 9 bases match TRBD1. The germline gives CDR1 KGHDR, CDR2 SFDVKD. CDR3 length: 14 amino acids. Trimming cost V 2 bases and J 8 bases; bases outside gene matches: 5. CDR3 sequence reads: CATSDYRGLGGYTF. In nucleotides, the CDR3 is TGTGCCACCAGTGATTACAGGGGGCTCGGAGGCTACACCTTC.

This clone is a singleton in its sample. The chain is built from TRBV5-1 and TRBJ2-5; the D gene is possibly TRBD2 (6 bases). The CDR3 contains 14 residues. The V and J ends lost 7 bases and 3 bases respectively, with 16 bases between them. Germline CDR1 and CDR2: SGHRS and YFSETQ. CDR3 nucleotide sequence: TGCGCCAGCTCCCGGGGAGGTATTGAAGAGACCCAGTACTTC. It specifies CASSRGGIEETQYF.

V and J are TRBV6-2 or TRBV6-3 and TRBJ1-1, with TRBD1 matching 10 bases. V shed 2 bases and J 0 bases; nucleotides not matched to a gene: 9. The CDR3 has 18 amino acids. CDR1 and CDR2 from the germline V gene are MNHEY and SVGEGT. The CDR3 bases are TGTGCCAGCAGTTACACGTCCGGGACAGGGGTTATGAACACTGAAGCTTTCTTT. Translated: CASSYTSGTGVMNTEAFF.

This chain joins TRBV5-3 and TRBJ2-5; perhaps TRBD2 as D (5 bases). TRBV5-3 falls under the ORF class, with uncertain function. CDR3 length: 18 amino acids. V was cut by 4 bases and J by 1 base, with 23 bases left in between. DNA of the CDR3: TGTGCCAGAAGCAGTAAGGTGGACTCTCTGAAAGGCCAAGAGACCCAGTACTTC. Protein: CARSSKVDSLKGQETQYF.

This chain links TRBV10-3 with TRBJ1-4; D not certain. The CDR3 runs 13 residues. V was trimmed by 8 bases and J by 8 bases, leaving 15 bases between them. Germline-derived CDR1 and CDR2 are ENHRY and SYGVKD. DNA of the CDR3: TGTGCCATCGCGGAGAACCCCCGAGAAAAACTGTTTTTT. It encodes CAIAENPREKLFF.

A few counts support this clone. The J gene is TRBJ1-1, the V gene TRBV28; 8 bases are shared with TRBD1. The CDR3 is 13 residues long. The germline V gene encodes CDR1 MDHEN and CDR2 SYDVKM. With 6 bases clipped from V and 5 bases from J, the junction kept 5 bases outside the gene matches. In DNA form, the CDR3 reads TGTGCCAGCAGAACAGGGGGAGGAACTGAAGCTTTCTTT. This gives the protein CASRTGGGTEAFF.

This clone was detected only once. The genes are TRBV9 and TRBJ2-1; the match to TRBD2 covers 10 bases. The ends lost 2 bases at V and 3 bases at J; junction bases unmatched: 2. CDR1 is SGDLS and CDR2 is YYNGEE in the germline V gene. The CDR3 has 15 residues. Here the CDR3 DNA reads TGTGCCAGCAGCGTGCGACTAGCGGGCTACAATGAGCAGTTCTTC. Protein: CASSVRLAGYNEQFF.

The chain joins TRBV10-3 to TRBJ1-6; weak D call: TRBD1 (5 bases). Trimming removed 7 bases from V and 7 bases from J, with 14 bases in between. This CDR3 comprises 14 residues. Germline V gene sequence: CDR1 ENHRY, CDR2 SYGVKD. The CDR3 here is CAIKEGRANSPLHF. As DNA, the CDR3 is TGTGCCATCAAGGAGGGACGGGCGAATTCACCCCTCCACTTT.

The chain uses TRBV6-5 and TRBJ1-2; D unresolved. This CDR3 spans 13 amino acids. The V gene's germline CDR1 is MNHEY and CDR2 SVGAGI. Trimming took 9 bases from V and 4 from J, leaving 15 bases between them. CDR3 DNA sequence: TGTGCCAGTTTTAGCCTGGCCACCTATGGCTACACCTTC. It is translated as CASFSLATYGYTF.

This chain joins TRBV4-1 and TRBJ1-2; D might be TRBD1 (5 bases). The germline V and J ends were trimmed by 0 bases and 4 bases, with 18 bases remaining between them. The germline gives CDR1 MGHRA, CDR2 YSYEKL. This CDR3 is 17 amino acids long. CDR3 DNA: TGCGCCAGCAGCCAAGATAAGCCGGCAGGGCTGGGCTATGGCTACACCTTC. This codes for CASSQDKPAGLGYGYTF.

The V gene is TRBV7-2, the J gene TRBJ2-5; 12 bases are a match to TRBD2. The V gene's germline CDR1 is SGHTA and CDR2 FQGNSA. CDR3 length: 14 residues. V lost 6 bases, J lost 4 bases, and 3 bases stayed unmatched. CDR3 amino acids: CASRQGLAGETQYF. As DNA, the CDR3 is TGTGCCAGCAGACAGGGACTAGCGGGAGAGACCCAGTACTTC.

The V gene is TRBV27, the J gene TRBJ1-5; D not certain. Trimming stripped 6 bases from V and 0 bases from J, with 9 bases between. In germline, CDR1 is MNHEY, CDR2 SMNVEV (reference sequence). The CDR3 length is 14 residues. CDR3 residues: CASRRADSNQPQHF. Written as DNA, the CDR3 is TGTGCCAGCAGGAGGGCAGATAGCAATCAGCCCCAGCATTTT.

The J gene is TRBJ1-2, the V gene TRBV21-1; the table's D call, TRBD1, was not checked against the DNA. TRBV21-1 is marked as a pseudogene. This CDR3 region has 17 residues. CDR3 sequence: CASSKATGGPANYGYTF. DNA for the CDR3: TGTGCCAGCAGCAAAGCTACAGGGGGGCCGGCTAACTATGGCTACACCTTC.

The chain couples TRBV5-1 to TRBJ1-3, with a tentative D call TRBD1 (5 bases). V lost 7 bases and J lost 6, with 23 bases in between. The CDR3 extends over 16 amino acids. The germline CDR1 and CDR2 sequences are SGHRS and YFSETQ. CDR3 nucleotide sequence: TGCGCCAGCTCCCCGGGGAGGGGCGCGGGGATAAACACCATATATTTT. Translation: CASSPGRGAGINTIYF.

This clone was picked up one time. CDR3 DNA: TGTGCCAGCAGCTTCCTCACGGGGGACTCTGGAAACACCATATATTTT. Translating it yields CASSFLTGDSGNTIYF. The chain joins TRBV7-9 to TRBJ1-3; D might be TRBD1 (5 bases). Germline V gene data show CDR1 as SEHNR and CDR2 as FQNEAQ (reference sequence). The CDR3 consists of 16 residues. Trimming pared 3 bases from V and 0 bases from J, leaving 12 bases between.

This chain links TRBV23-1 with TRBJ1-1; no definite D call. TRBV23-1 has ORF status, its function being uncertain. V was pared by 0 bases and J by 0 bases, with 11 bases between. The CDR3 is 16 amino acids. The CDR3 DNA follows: TGCGCCAGCAGTCAATCTGGAAGCAGGTTGAACACTGAAGCTTTCTTT. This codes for CASSQSGSRLNTEAFF.

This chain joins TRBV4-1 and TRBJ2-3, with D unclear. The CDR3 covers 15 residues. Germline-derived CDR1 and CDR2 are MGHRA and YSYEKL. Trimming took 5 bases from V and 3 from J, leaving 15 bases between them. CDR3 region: CASSLDGYWTDTQYF. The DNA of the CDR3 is TGCGCCAGCAGCTTAGACGGGTACTGGACAGATACGCAGTATTTT.

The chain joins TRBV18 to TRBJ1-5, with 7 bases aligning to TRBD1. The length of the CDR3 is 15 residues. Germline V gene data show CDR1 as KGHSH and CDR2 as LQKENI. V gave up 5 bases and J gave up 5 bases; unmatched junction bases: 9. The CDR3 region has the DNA TGTGCCAGCTCAGACACTACAGGGGAGGATCAGCCCCAGCATTTT. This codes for CASSDTTGEDQPQHF.

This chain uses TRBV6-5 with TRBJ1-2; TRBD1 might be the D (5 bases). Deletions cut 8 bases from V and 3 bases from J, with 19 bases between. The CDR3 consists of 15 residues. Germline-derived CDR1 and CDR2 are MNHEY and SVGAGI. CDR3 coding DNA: TGTGCCAGCCAACCTGGGGGACTCCCACACTATGGCTACACCTTC. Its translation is CASQPGGLPHYGYTF.

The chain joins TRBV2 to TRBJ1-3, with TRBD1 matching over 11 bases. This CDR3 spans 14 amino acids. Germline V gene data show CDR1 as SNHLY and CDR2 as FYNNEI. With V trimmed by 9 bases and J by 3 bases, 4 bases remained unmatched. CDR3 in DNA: TGTGCCAGTAGGACAGGGGGCCTTGGAAACACCATATATTTT. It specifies CASRTGGLGNTIYF. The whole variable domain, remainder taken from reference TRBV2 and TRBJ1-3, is EPEVTQTPSHQVTQMGQEVILRCVPISNHLYFYWYRQILGQKVEFLVSFYNNEISEKSEIFDDQFSVERPDGSNFTLKIRSTKLEDSAMYFCASRTGGLGNTIYFGEGSWLTVV.